The clone carrying this T cell receptor (beta chain) was observed many times. What it binds is not known. This sample is drawn from a study of tumor-infiltrating lymphocytes in primary liver carcinoma. Study-wide findings and caveats: Tumors had a significantly higher top-250-clone fraction than blood (p = 0.039). The proportion of top clones found throughout all five tumor regions was only about 7-25%.

The template, roughly 0.45 ug total RNA, yielded TCR beta cDNA made with a constant-region primer. Three-round nested multiplex PCR performed with slightly modified ARM-PCR produced the TCR beta libraries. Each CDR3 protein gets one entry after TCRdb re-called the multiplex PCR reads with MiXCR. The sample holds roughly 120,000 distinct CDR3 sequences, 55% to 75% seen once. Co-extraction of both nucleic acids (RNA and DNA) used roughly 18-32 mg of unsorted bulk tissue. The clonotype was recovered from a woman aged 55-69 years with primary liver carcinoma and hepatitis B virus infection. The sequenced sample consisted of liver tumor tissue from sampling region 3. Subset in this sample: tumor region T3, left-lateral pole.

For the CDR3, the DNA is TGTGCCAGCAGTGACGGGGCACGGGGCTACACCTTC. Translation gives CASSDGARGYTF. This rearrangement joins TRBV6-4 to TRBJ1-2; perhaps TRBD1 as D (5 bases). The CDR3 loop spans 12 amino acids. From germline, CDR1 is MRHNA and CDR2 SNTAGT. The ends were cut back, 2 bases at V and 8 bases at J, with 9 bases in the middle.